Reported below is one T cell receptor beta chain. This sample was included in a study of blood T cell repertoires in COVID-19. Study-wide context: Acute and convalescent COVID-19 samples came from the United States, Italy and Spain.

The ends lost 5 bases at V and 0 bases at J; junction bases unmatched: 2. Germline CDR1 and CDR2: MNHEY and SMNVEV (reference sequence). The CDR3 length is 14 residues. In the original analysis: Reference gene primer amplification in the assay estimated nucleated cell counts. TCRdb keeps only in-frame clones here, not all; method: immunoSEQ multiplex PCR. That table supplies the V and J calls and clone size; D and trimming were determined from the DNA. There are 230,000 or so clones in the sample; around 84% occur only once, and around 1.5% lies in the top ten. This clonotype was obtained from a woman aged 40-49 years who had recovered from COVID-19. The chain joins TRBV27 to TRBJ1-1; TRBD1 matches at 8 bases. The sequencing sample was made of peripheral blood. CDR3 loop: CASSRQGLNTEAFF. Written as DNA, the CDR3 is TGTGCCAGCAGTAGACAGGGGCTGAACACTGAAGCTTTCTTT.